The clone carrying this T cell receptor (beta chain) appeared a few times. Its antigen is not identified. CDR1 and CDR2 (germline): MNHNY, SVGAGI (reference sequence). This CDR3 spans 16 amino acids. Trimming removed 0 bases from V and 4 bases from J; junction bases left unmatched: 2. This entry comes from a study of cytomegalovirus exposure and HLA in healthy donors. Study overall: Falling in the Caucasian-associated ancestry cluster were about 80% of 398 genotyped donors.

The PCR employed 60 Vbeta primers together with 13 Jbeta primers. Some clones are missing from TCRdb's copy, which holds only in-frame ones; the method was immunoSEQ multiplex PCR. This table holds some 130,000 clones, roughly four fifths found once. Overall study results and limits: According to an earlier analysis, most TCR beta V segments yielded productive rearrangements about 87% or about 30% of the time. Follow-up analysis later connected one missense variant in DCLRE1C with trimming of TCR beta V- and J-genes. A list of 164 TCR beta chains associated with cytomegalovirus was given.

This rearrangement joins TRBV6-6 to TRBJ2-1; 11 bases fit TRBD2. Sequenced input: PBMCs. The receptor's source is a woman between 45 and 65 years old in good health and CMV-seropositive. CDR3 DNA sequence: TGTGCCAGCAGTTACTCGATAGCGGGGGGGTACAATGAGCAGTTCTTC. This sequence encodes CASSYSIAGGYNEQFF.